Sequencing of this TCR beta chain was carried out in a study of T cells in Graves' hyperthyroidism and ophthalmopathy. For the study at large: Initial diagnosis, before any treatment, was when peripheral blood was collected.

This clonotype was seen many times. Regions amplified from RNA transcripts were the TCR beta CDR3 regions. The HTBI set primed first-round TCR CDR3 RT-PCR. Each CDR3 protein gets one entry after TCRdb re-called the multiplex PCR reads with MiXCR. The data hold roughly 330,000 distinct CDR3 sequences, with over 15% observed a single time. CDR3 length: 13 residues. CDR1 and CDR2 from the germline V gene are GTSNPN and SVGIG (reference sequence). The ends were cut back, 2 bases at V and 5 bases at J, with 13 bases in the middle. Hyperthyroidism, newly diagnosed and lasting under 2 months, affected patients aged 18 to 65. Based on clinical symptoms, serum thyroxine and TRAb, thyroid ultrasound and orbital computed tomography, diagnoses were reached.

The gene calls are TRBV30 and TRBJ2-7; the D gene is possibly TRBD1 (5 bases). Material for sequencing was blood. This clonotype originated in a man under 40 with Graves' hyperthyroidism. CDR3 sequence reads: CAWSKGADNEQYF. The CDR3 bases are TGTGCCTGGAGTAAAGGGGCAGACAACGAGCAGTACTTC.